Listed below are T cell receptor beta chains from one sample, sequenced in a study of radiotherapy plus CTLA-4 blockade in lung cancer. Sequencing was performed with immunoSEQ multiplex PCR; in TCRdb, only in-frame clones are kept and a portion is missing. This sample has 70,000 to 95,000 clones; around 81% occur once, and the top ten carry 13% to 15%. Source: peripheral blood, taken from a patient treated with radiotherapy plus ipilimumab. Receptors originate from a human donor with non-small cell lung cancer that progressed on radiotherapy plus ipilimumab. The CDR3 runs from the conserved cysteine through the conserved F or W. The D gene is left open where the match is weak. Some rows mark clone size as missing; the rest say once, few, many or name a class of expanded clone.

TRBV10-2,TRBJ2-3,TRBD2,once,CASSASGGSTDTQYF,TGCGCCAGCAGCGCTAGCGGGGGGTCGACAGATACGCAGTATTTT
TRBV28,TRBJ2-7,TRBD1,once,CASSGDRGSYEQYF,TGTGCCAGCAGTGGGGACAGGGGGTCCTACGAGCAGTACTTC
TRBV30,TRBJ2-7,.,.,CACNPGAGEQYF,TGTGCCTGCAACCCGGGGGCGGGCGAGCAGTACTTC
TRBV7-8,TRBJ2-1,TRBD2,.,CASSHFSGGSGILQFF,TGTGCCAGCAGTCATTTTTCCGGAGGTAGCGGGATCCTCCAGTTCTTC
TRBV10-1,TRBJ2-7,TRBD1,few,CASSVGQGSSEQYF,TGCGCCAGCAGCGTGGGACAGGGTTCATCCGAGCAGTACTTC
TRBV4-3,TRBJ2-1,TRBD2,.,CASSHLRLAHSYNEQFF,TGCGCCAGCAGCCATCTACGACTAGCGCACTCCTACAATGAGCAGTTCTTC
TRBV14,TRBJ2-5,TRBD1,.,CASRDGQAKQYF,TGTGCCAGCAGGGACGGACAGGCAAAGCAGTACTTC
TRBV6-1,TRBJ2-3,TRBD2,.,CATLNERGSTDTQYF,TGTGCCACCCTGAACGAGCGGGGCAGCACAGATACGCAGTATTTT
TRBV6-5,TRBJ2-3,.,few,CASSSSRIITDTQYF,TGTGCCAGCAGTTCCTCTAGGATAATCACAGATACGCAGTATTTT
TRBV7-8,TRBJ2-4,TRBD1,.,CASSLNDRALAKNIQYF,TGTGCCAGCAGCTTAAACGACAGGGCCCTAGCCAAAAACATTCAGTACTTC
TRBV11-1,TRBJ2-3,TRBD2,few,CASRLAGAVTQYF,TGTGCCAGCCGACTAGCGGGGGCGGTTACGCAGTATTTT
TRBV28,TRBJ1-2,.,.,CATTFSGDGYTF,TGTGCCACCACCTTCTCGGGCGATGGCTACACCTTC
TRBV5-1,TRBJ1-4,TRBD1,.,CASSPTGATNEKLFF,TGCGCCAGCAGCCCCACAGGGGCGACTAATGAAAAACTGTTTTTT
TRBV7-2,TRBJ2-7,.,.,CASSLSVKAYEQYF,TGTGCCAGCAGCTTAAGTGTGAAAGCCTACGAGCAGTACTTC